Each of the 17 T cell receptor beta chains below was sequenced from the same sample in a study of identifying expanded T cells in peripheral blood. The data were produced by immunoSEQ multiplex PCR, yet TCRdb's version contains in-frame clones alone and is incomplete. The sample has some 91,000 clones, approximately 89% seen once. The source material was blood. These receptors were obtained from a person aged 18 to 70 in good health.

This clone was seen once. V and J are TRBV4-3 and TRBJ2-6, with TRBD1 as a possible D gene (5 bases). Germline V CDR1 and CDR2: LGHNA, YSLEER. This CDR3 comprises 16 residues. Trimming pared 0 bases from V and 2 bases from J, leaving 8 bases between. The CDR3 bases are TGCGCCAGCAGCCAAGATCAGGGTACTGGGGCCAACGTCCTGACTTTC. As protein: CASSQDQGTGANVLTF.

V gene TRBV19 combines with J gene TRBJ2-2, with a weak D call TRBD1 (5 bases). V dropped 0 bases and J dropped 4 bases, with 6 bases sitting between them. This CDR3 contains 14 residues. Looked up from germline, CDR1 is LNHDA and CDR2 is SQIVND (reference sequence). CDR3 sequence: CASSIEGLTGELFF. DNA for the CDR3: TGTGCCAGTAGTATAGAGGGGCTCACCGGGGAGCTGTTTTTT.

The CDR3 loop reads CASSPGTVTDTQYF. The CDR3 region has the DNA TGTGCCAGCAGCCCAGGGACAGTCACAGATACGCAGTATTTT. This chain links TRBV9 with TRBJ2-3; 7 bases align to TRBD1. CDR3 length equals 14 residues. CDR1 SGDLS and CDR2 YYNGEE come from the germline V gene. After removal of 4 bases from V and 2 bases from J, the junction contained 4 bases not matched to a gene.

This sequence joins TRBV5-1 and TRBJ1-2; D is unresolved. The V and J ends lost 1 base and 4 bases respectively, with 11 bases between them. The CDR3 is made up of 14 amino acids. Germline V gives CDR1 SGHRS, CDR2 YFSETQ. The CDR3 region is CASSLNGERYGYTF. CDR3 DNA: TGCGCCAGCAGCTTGAATGGGGAACGCTATGGCTACACCTTC.

The CDR3 sequence: CASSPQGADTQYF. The CDR3 bases are TGTGCCAGCTCACCTCAGGGCGCAGATACGCAGTATTTT. The rearrangement links TRBV18 to TRBJ2-3; D is perhaps TRBD1 (5 bases). This CDR3 has 13 residues. Between the trimmed V and J ends, which lost 3 bases and 4 bases, there was a span of 8 bases. Per germline, CDR1 KGHSH and CDR2 LQKENI. The whole variable domain, remainder taken from reference TRBV18 and TRBJ2-3, is NAGVMQNPRHLVRRRGQEARLRCSPMKGHSHVYWYRQLPEEGLKFMVYLQKENIIDESGMPKERFSAEFPKEGPSILRIQQVVRGDSAAYFCASSPQGADTQYFGPGTRLTVL.

The J gene is TRBJ2-7, the V gene TRBV11-1; TRBD2 is a possible D gene (5 bases). Germline V gene data show CDR1 as SGHAT and CDR2 as FQDESV (reference sequence). CDR3 length: 17 amino acids. V was cut by 1 base and J by 3 bases, with 19 bases left in between. For the CDR3, the DNA is TGTGCCAGCAGCTTAGGGGTCGGTAGCGCAGGAAACTACGAGCAGTACTTC. Translation gives CASSLGVGSAGNYEQYF.

The rearrangement joins TRBV6-6 to TRBJ1-1; 10 nucleotides align to TRBD1. The CDR3 runs to 15 residues. J lost 7 bases, V lost 4 bases, and 9 bases had no gene match. The V gene's germline CDR1 is MNHNY and CDR2 SVGAGI (reference sequence). The CDR3 spells CASSSPDRGRDEAFF. The CDR3 DNA is TGTGCCAGCAGTTCACCCGACAGGGGGCGAGATGAAGCTTTCTTT.

This sequence joins TRBV2 and TRBJ2-3; tentatively, D is TRBD1 (5 bases). Germline V gene data show CDR1 as SNHLY and CDR2 as FYNNEI. Trimming cost V 6 bases and J 2 bases, with 9 bases left between them. The CDR3 runs to 13 residues. CDR3 region: CASRGPVTDTQYF. The CDR3 DNA sequence: TGTGCCAGCAGGGGGCCGGTCACAGATACGCAGTATTTT.

This clone occurred a few times. The chain uses TRBV30 and TRBJ1-2, with D possibly TRBD1 on 6 matching bases. This CDR3 is built from 12 residues. CDR1 is GTSNPN and CDR2 is SVGIG in the germline V gene (reference sequence). Trimming removed 6 bases at V and 6 bases at J, with 14 bases between. This chain's CDR3 is CACLLGGHGYTF. The CDR3, as DNA: TGTGCCTGTCTCCTGGGGGGGCATGGCTACACCTTC.

This clone occurred a few times. The J gene is TRBJ1-6, the V gene TRBV6-4, with 12 positions matching TRBD1. The trim removed 2 bases at V and 7 bases at J, leaving 0 bases unmatched. Germline V CDR1 and CDR2: MRHNA, SNTAGT. This CDR3 has 15 amino acids. The DNA for the CDR3 is TGTGCCAGCAGTGACGGGACAGGGGGCAATTCACCCCTCCACTTT. This sequence encodes CASSDGTGGNSPLHF.

The V call is TRBV7-2, the J call TRBJ1-2, with D perhaps TRBD1 (6 bases). The germline V and J ends were trimmed by 0 bases and 7 bases, with 15 bases remaining between them. CDR1 is SGHTA and CDR2 is FQGNSA in the germline V gene. CDR3 length equals 15 residues. CDR3 DNA sequence: TGTGCCAGCAGCTTAGCGTCCGGGGGCTCGGGTGGCTACACCTTC. Protein: CASSLASGGSGGYTF.

V and J are TRBV6-1 and TRBJ2-7, with D perhaps matching TRBD1 (5 bases). Germline CDR1 is MNHNS and CDR2 is SASEGT. This CDR3 has 15 amino acids. Trimming left V 2 bases short and J 0 bases short, with 11 bases between. This CDR3 reads CASSENDSPSYEQYF. Written as DNA, the CDR3 is TGTGCCAGCAGTGAAAATGACAGTCCCTCCTACGAGCAGTACTTC.

The chain employs TRBV5-1 and TRBJ2-7; possibly TRBD2 for D (5 bases). Germline lookup yields CDR1 SGHRS and CDR2 YFSETQ. There are 15 residues in the CDR3. Between the trimmed V and J ends, which lost 7 bases and 6 bases, there was a span of 23 bases. The CDR3, as DNA: TGCGCCAGCTCCCTGGGAGTTGCCTTTTCTAGCGAGCAGTACTTC. Translation gives CASSLGVAFSSEQYF.

The chain combines TRBV5-4 with TRBJ1-2, with D possibly being TRBD1 (5 bases). This CDR3 contains 13 residues. V lost 4 bases and J 2 bases, leaving 9 bases between the germline ends. Germline V gene sequence: CDR1 SGHNT, CDR2 YYREEE (reference sequence). In DNA, the CDR3 is TGTGCCAGCAGCACGACAGAAAACTATGGCTACACCTTC. Translated, it gives CASSTTENYGYTF.

The rearrangement uses TRBV30 and TRBJ2-2; 10 bases align to TRBD2. With 0 bases clipped from V and 5 bases from J, the junction kept 3 bases outside the gene matches. This CDR3 has 15 residues. Germline CDR1 GTSNPN, CDR2 SVGIG (reference sequence). The CDR3 loop is CAWSVVAGGTGELFF. In DNA, the CDR3 is TGTGCCTGGAGTGTAGTAGCGGGAGGAACCGGGGAGCTGTTTTTT.

The rearrangement links TRBV28 to TRBJ1-1, with TRBD1 identical over 7 bases. CDR1 is MDHEN and CDR2 is SYDVKM in the germline V gene. V shed 6 bases and J 6 bases; nucleotides not matched to a gene: 7. CDR3 length equals 13 residues. CDR3 nucleotide sequence: TGTGCCAGCAGCCTTACAGGGGCGTCTGAAGCTTTCTTT. Encoded protein: CASSLTGASEAFF.

V usage is TRBV2 and J usage is TRBJ2-1; TRBD2 aligns across 8 bases. Germline V gives CDR1 SNHLY, CDR2 FYNNEI. Trimming removed 6 bases from V and 7 bases from J; junction bases left unmatched: 14. The CDR3 consists of 16 residues. CDR3 loop: CASRGYRTSYYNEQFF. The CDR3 DNA is TGTGCCAGCAGGGGGTATAGGACTAGCTACTATAATGAGCAGTTCTTC.